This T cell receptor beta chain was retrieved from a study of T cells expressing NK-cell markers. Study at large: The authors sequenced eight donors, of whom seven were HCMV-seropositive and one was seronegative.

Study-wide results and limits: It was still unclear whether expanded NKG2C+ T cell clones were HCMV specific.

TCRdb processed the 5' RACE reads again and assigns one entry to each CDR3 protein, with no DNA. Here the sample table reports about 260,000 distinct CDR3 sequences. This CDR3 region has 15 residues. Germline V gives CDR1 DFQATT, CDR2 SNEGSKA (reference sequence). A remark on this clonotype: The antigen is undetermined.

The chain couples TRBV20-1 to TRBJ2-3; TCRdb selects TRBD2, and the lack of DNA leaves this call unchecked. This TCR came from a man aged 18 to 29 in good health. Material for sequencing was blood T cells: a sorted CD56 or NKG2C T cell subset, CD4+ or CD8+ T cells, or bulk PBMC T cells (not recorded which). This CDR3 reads CSAPKREGITDTQYF.